This TCR beta chain was profiled in a study of neurological immune-mediated disorders. Study-wide results and caveats: Private repertoires in all groups were suggested, as expanded clones shared no CDR3 amino acid sequences across subjects.

Over 190 million TCR-beta sequences from 15-18 subjects came from every sequencing run. TCRdb fed the 5' RACE reads into MiXCR, producing one record per CDR3 protein. This table holds approximately 86,000 distinct CDR3 sequences, 2% to 3% found once. Germline CDR1 MDHEN, CDR2 SYDVKM. V gave up 3 bases and J gave up 8 bases, with 14 bases separating them. The CDR3 contains 14 residues. This clonotype was seen ten or more times. The antigen is undetermined. The chain has TRBV28 and TRBJ2-1; no firm D call. This sequence originates from a young woman with multiple sclerosis. Source material: PBMCs. The CDR3 protein is CASSFGRSGDEQFF. DNA for the CDR3: TGTGCCAGCAGTTTTGGCAGGTCTGGGGATGAGCAGTTCTTC.